A single sample is the source of the 27 T cell receptor beta chains below, sequenced in a study of control samples from healthy donors and cancer patients. The data were produced by immunoSEQ multiplex PCR, yet TCRdb's version contains in-frame clones alone and is incomplete. Counted here are about 51,000 clones, 75% to 90% occurring once; the ten biggest clones make up 10%. The sequenced sample consisted of blood. Receptors originate from a man aged 70 or older in good health.

V usage is TRBV5-4 and J usage is TRBJ2-3, with D perhaps matching TRBD1 (6 bases). The CDR3 spans 14 residues. Germline V gene lookup returns CDR1 SGHNT and CDR2 YYREEE (reference sequence). Trimming took off 0 bases at V and 6 bases at J, with 11 bases between the two ends. CDR3 nucleotides: TGTGCCAGCAGCTTGGGACAGGTTTCGGATACGCAGTATTTT. Protein: CASSLGQVSDTQYF.

This clone was detected only a few times. The chain couples TRBV11-3 to TRBJ2-5; the D gene is possibly TRBD2 (5 bases). The V gene's germline CDR1 is SGHNT and CDR2 YENEEA. The CDR3 has 14 amino acids. V shed 3 bases and J shed 1 base, with 9 bases lying between them. Written as DNA, the CDR3 is TGTGCCAGCAGCTTTAATGCGGGCCAAGAGACCCAGTACTTC. Encoded protein: CASSFNAGQETQYF.

The table lists this clone with a few counts. The gene calls are TRBV5-1 and TRBJ2-2; 10 nucleotides match TRBD2. The junction had 7 bases not matched to a gene; V was cut back by 7 bases and J by 1 base. Germline values: CDR1 SGHRS, CDR2 YFSETQ. The CDR3 covers 16 residues. This chain's CDR3 is CASGSVAGGNTGELFF. CDR3 sequence (DNA): TGCGCCAGCGGTAGCGTAGCGGGAGGGAACACCGGGGAGCTGTTTTTT.

The V and J genes are TRBV28 and TRBJ1-1; no clear D. V gave up 2 bases and J gave up 7 bases, with 8 bases separating them. The CDR3 is 12 amino acids. Per germline, CDR1 MDHEN and CDR2 SYDVKM. CDR3 coding DNA: TGTGCCAGCAGTTTACGGGCAGATGAAGCTTTCTTT. Residues: CASSLRADEAFF.

The chain recombines TRBV30 with TRBJ1-2; D is perhaps TRBD1 (5 bases). V was shortened by 1 base and J by 8 bases, with 14 bases between the two germline ends. The length of the CDR3 is 13 residues. CDR1 is GTSNPN and CDR2 is SVGIG in the germline V gene (reference sequence). CDR3 sequence reads: CAWSAGDLRGYTF. The CDR3 nucleotides read TGTGCCTGGAGTGCCGGGGACCTAAGGGGCTACACCTTC.

The V and J genes are TRBV5-1 and TRBJ2-1; perhaps TRBD1 as D (5 bases). V was pared by 2 bases and J by 8 bases, with 14 bases between. Per the germline V gene, CDR1 is SGHRS and CDR2 is YFSETQ. The length of the CDR3 is 14 residues. Here the CDR3 reads CASSLTTTRDEQFF. Here the CDR3 DNA reads TGCGCCAGCAGCTTAACCACTACCAGGGATGAGCAGTTCTTC.

In this sample, this clone turned up once. CDR3 protein: CASSAYGGLYEQYF. For the CDR3, the DNA is TGTGCCAGCAGCGCGTACGGGGGGTTGTACGAGCAGTACTTC. This sequence joins TRBV5-4 and TRBJ2-7, with 7 bases identical to TRBD2. Germline-derived CDR1 and CDR2 are SGHNT and YYREEE (reference sequence). Trimming cost V 4 bases and J 4 bases; bases outside gene matches: 8. The CDR3 contains 14 residues.

The gene calls are TRBV18 and TRBJ1-1; D not resolved. CDR3 length: 14 amino acids. Germline V lookup: CDR1 KGHSH, CDR2 LQKENI. The V end was cut by 3 bases, the J end by 3 bases, with 11 bases between. CDR3 nucleotide sequence: TGTGCCAGCTCACCTCCACAGTCTTACACTGAAGCTTTCTTT. It translates to CASSPPQSYTEAFF.

This chain joins TRBV25-1 and TRBJ2-5; D gene uncertain. The CDR3 runs 11 residues. V was pared by 3 bases and J by 7 bases, with 6 bases between. Germline V gene sequence: CDR1 MGHDK, CDR2 SYGVNS. The CDR3 is CASSELGTQYF. The CDR3 DNA reads TGTGCCAGCAGTGAGTTGGGGACCCAGTACTTC. Full variable domain (remainder filled in from reference TRBV25-1 and TRBJ2-5): EADIYQTPRYLVIGTGKKITLECSQTMGHDKMYWYQQDPGMELHLIHYSYGVNSTEKGDLSSESTVSRIRTEHFPLTLESARPSHTSQYLCASSELGTQYFGPGTRLLVL.

The chain recombines TRBV20-1 with TRBJ2-1; D assignment may be TRBD1 or TRBD2 (6 bases each). The germline V gene encodes CDR1 DFQATT and CDR2 SNEGSKA (reference sequence). Trimming left V 3 bases short and J 6 bases short, with 15 bases between. The CDR3 contains 14 residues. The CDR3 nucleotides are TGCAGTGCTAGTTTACCCGGGGGCTTCAATGAGCAGTTCTTC. Translating it yields CSASLPGGFNEQFF.

The chain recombines TRBV5-6 with TRBJ1-5, with unresolved D. CDR1 and CDR2 from the germline V gene are SGHDT and YYEEEE. The CDR3 loop spans 17 amino acids. Trimming left V 6 bases short and J 1 base short, with 20 bases between. CDR3 sequence reads: CASIQRRPQVSNQPQHF. CDR3 DNA sequence: TGTGCCAGCATCCAACGAAGACCGCAGGTGAGCAATCAGCCCCAGCATTTT.

The gene calls are TRBV7-2 and TRBJ2-7; 7 bases fit TRBD1. The CDR3 has 13 amino acids. Trimming took 3 bases from V and 2 from J; bases not matched to a gene: 1. Per the germline V gene, CDR1 is SGHTA and CDR2 is FQGNSA. The CDR3: CASSFDRAYEQYF. CDR3 coding DNA: TGTGCCAGCAGCTTCGACAGGGCCTACGAGCAGTACTTC.

This chain connects TRBV11-3 to TRBJ1-1; 7 bases match TRBD1. This CDR3 is built from 14 residues. From germline, CDR1 is SGHNT and CDR2 YENEEA. With 4 bases clipped from V and 6 bases from J, the junction kept 8 bases outside the gene matches. The CDR3 DNA reads TGTGCCAGCAGCTCCGGGACAGCAGGCTCTGAAGCTTTCTTT. This translates into CASSSGTAGSEAFF.

In its sample, this clone was seen a few times. The chain combines TRBV30 with TRBJ2-2; tentative D call: TRBD2 (6 bases). Germline lookup yields CDR1 GTSNPN and CDR2 SVGIG (reference sequence). Trimming took off 0 bases at V and 5 bases at J, with 13 bases between the two ends. The CDR3 totals 15 residues. The CDR3 protein is CAWSVRGRSTGELFF. DNA of the CDR3: TGTGCCTGGAGTGTACGGGGGAGATCGACCGGGGAGCTGTTTTTT. The full variable domain, in which reference TRBV30 and TRBJ2-2 provide the parts outside the CDR3, is SQTIHQWPATLVQPVGSPLSLECTVEGTSNPNLYWYRQAAGRGLQLLFYSVGIGQISSEVPQNLSASRPQDRQFILSSKKLLLSDSGFYLCAWSVRGRSTGELFFGEGSRLTVL.

This clone was recorded a few times. This chain uses TRBV7-9 with TRBJ1-2; weak D call: TRBD1 (6 bases). The CDR3 has 15 residues. Germline V gene lookup returns CDR1 SEHNR and CDR2 FQNEAQ (reference sequence). Trimming left V 1 base short and J 1 base short, with 10 bases between. The CDR3 sequence: CASSLGWTDNYGYTF. As DNA, the CDR3 is TGTGCCAGCAGCTTAGGATGGACAGATAACTATGGCTACACCTTC.

The rearrangement joins TRBV4-1 to TRBJ1-1; D may be TRBD1 (6 bases). This CDR3 contains 15 residues. The ends were cut back, 3 bases at V and 5 bases at J, with 16 bases in the middle. Germline V gene sequence: CDR1 MGHRA, CDR2 YSYEKL. CDR3 in amino acids: CASSHYDTGQTEAFF. In nucleotides, the CDR3 is TGCGCCAGCAGCCACTACGACACAGGGCAAACTGAAGCTTTCTTT.

Remarks on this clone: The same CDR3 can be traced to other DNA sequences in this sample. The chain uses TRBV7-9 and TRBJ2-7; 8 bases align to TRBD2. CDR1 and CDR2 from the germline V gene are SEHNR and FQNEAQ (reference sequence). With V trimmed by 2 bases and J by 2 bases, 5 bases remained unmatched. The CDR3 consists of 15 residues. The CDR3 protein is CASSLRGGLAYEQYF. The CDR3 region has the DNA TGTGCCAGCAGCTTACGGGGGGGGCTTGCCTACGAGCAGTACTTC.

This clone was observed a handful of times. V and J are TRBV18 and TRBJ2-4; D uncertain. Looked up from germline, CDR1 is KGHSH and CDR2 is LQKENI. Trimming stripped 1 base from V and 0 bases from J, with 13 bases between. The CDR3 sequence is 17 residues long. This chain's CDR3 is CASSPRVTPIAKNIQYF. The CDR3 DNA reads as TGTGCCAGCTCACCACGGGTGACCCCTATAGCCAAAAACATTCAGTACTTC.

Notes on this clone: Relative to the germline gene, one junction end is altered; a read error may explain this. The genes are TRBV5-6 and TRBJ1-2; the D gene is possibly TRBD1 (6 bases). Germline V gives CDR1 SGHDT, CDR2 YYEEEE. The CDR3 loop spans 14 amino acids. CDR3: CTSSLPTGYYGYTF. As DNA, the CDR3 is TGTACCAGCAGCTTACCAACAGGGTACTATGGCTACACCTTC.

The rearrangement uses TRBV29-1 and TRBJ1-2, with 7 bases fitting TRBD1. The V gene's germline CDR1 is SQVTM and CDR2 ANQGSEA. With V trimmed by 0 bases and J by 4 bases, 5 bases remained unmatched. This CDR3 has 14 residues. CDR3 region: CSVEDGDRAYGYTF. CDR3 nucleotide sequence: TGCAGCGTTGAAGATGGTGACAGGGCCTATGGCTACACCTTC.

This clone was observed a single time. The chain recombines TRBV7-9 with TRBJ2-3; 11 nucleotides agree with TRBD2. This CDR3 is built from 16 residues. Per the germline V gene, CDR1 is SEHNR and CDR2 is FQNEAQ (reference sequence). V lost 1 base to trimming and J lost 6 bases; unmatched junction nucleotides: 6. CDR3 bases: TGTGCCAGCAGCTTAGTACTAGCGGGGGTGGCGGATACGCAGTATTTT. Its protein is CASSLVLAGVADTQYF.

V gene TRBV5-1 combines with J gene TRBJ2-7; 8 nucleotides align to TRBD1. V shed 7 bases and J 5 bases; nucleotides not matched to a gene: 11. Germline CDR1 is SGHRS and CDR2 is YFSETQ. The CDR3 extends over 14 amino acids. CDR3 nucleotides: TGCGCCAGCGGAATGATGACAGGGGTTGACGAGCAGTACTTC. Residues: CASGMMTGVDEQYF.

V usage is TRBV11-2 and J usage is TRBJ2-3, with D hard to call. Trimming shortened V by 5 bases and J by 1 base, and 7 bases separated the two germline ends. The CDR3 sequence is 13 residues long. Germline loops: CDR1 SGHAT, CDR2 FQNNGV. This CDR3 is CASSVPGTDTQYF. Here the CDR3 DNA reads TGTGCCAGCAGCGTCCCGGGCACAGATACGCAGTATTTT.

This chain uses TRBV18 with TRBJ1-4; 7 nucleotides match TRBD1. Germline CDR1 KGHSH, CDR2 LQKENI. The CDR3 is made up of 16 amino acids. V lost 3 bases, J lost 8 bases, and 12 bases stayed unmatched. CDR3 coding DNA: TGTGCCAGCTCACCGATATCGGGACAGCAGACGGAAAAACTGTTTTTT. This sequence encodes CASSPISGQQTEKLFF.

V usage is TRBV3-1 (or the pseudogene TRBV3-2) and J usage is TRBJ2-7; D assignment may be TRBD1 or TRBD2 (5 bases each). CDR1 is LGHDT and CDR2 is YNNKEL in the germline V gene (reference sequence). This CDR3 has 16 residues. The ends were cut back, 1 base at V and 3 bases at J, with 16 bases in the middle. The CDR3: CASSQASGPGRYEQYF. Written as DNA, the CDR3 is TGTGCCAGCAGCCAAGCCTCTGGTCCGGGGCGCTACGAGCAGTACTTC.

This clone appeared once. CDR3 in DNA: TGCGCCAGCAACTCGGGAGAGCAGACTGAAGCTTTCTTT. This encodes CASNSGEQTEAFF. The chain is built from TRBV5-1 and TRBJ1-1; D is unclear. The CDR3 length is 13 residues. V was cut by 6 bases and J by 5 bases, with 14 bases left in between. CDR1 SGHRS and CDR2 YFSETQ come from the germline V gene.

The rearrangement joins TRBV5-1 to TRBJ1-4, with no clear D. The CDR3 loop spans 13 amino acids. In germline, CDR1 is SGHRS, CDR2 YFSETQ. The V end lost 0 bases, the J end lost 8 bases, and 8 bases lay between the germline ends. The CDR3 sequence is CASSLGRREKLFF. CDR3 sequence (DNA): TGCGCCAGCAGCTTGGGGCGTAGAGAAAAACTGTTTTTT.